These 24 T cell receptor beta chains originate from one sample sequenced in a study of OX40 agonist ivuxolimab in advanced cancers. Clones were read by immunoSEQ multiplex PCR, and TCRdb kept only the in-frame ones, dropping some. The table shows 92,000 or so clones, with approximately 90% occurring only once. Here the sequenced sample was CD4+ or CD8+ T cells sorted from blood, taken in a trial of the OX40 agonist ivuxolimab. These receptors were obtained from an adult with an advanced solid tumor such as melanoma, head and neck, liver or kidney cancer.

The rearrangement uses TRBV30 and TRBJ2-3; 12 nucleotides agree with TRBD2. V trimming: 4 bases; J trimming: 8 bases; junction bases outside the gene matches: 7. The CDR3 is made up of 14 amino acids. Germline V gene sequence: CDR1 GTSNPN, CDR2 SVGIG (reference sequence). The CDR3 spells CAWKLAGGLATQYF. The CDR3 DNA follows: TGTGCCTGGAAACTAGCGGGAGGCCTAGCTACGCAGTATTTT.

The chain combines TRBV19 with TRBJ2-1; the D is unclear. V was cut by 0 bases and J by 6 bases, with 12 bases left in between. The length of the CDR3 is 15 residues. CDR1 and CDR2 from the germline V gene are LNHDA and SQIVND (reference sequence). In DNA, the CDR3 is TGTGCCAGTAGTATAGATGCTTCGGGCCGCAATGAGCAGTTCTTC. This encodes CASSIDASGRNEQFF.

J is TRBJ2-4 and V is TRBV5-4; tentative D call: TRBD2 (6 bases). V was shortened by 4 bases and J by 5 bases, with 19 bases between the two germline ends. CDR1 is SGHNT, CDR2 YYREEE, per germline (reference sequence). The CDR3 is made up of 16 amino acids. CDR3 sequence: CASSRPGDSRENIQYF. CDR3 in DNA: TGTGCCAGCAGCCGCCCGGGGGATAGCAGGGAAAACATTCAGTACTTC.

The genes are TRBV5-1 and TRBJ1-2; 7 bases agree with TRBD1. The CDR3 loop spans 12 amino acids. CDR1 is SGHRS and CDR2 is YFSETQ in the germline V gene. Trimming took 3 bases from V and 4 from J; bases not matched to a gene: 0. CDR3 region: CASSWDSYGYTF. For the CDR3, the DNA is TGCGCCAGCAGCTGGGACAGCTATGGCTACACCTTC.

The chain is built from TRBV27 and TRBJ2-7; maybe TRBD2 (6 bases). Germline CDR1 MNHEY, CDR2 SMNVEV (reference sequence). V lost 5 bases and J lost 0, with 14 bases in between. This CDR3 is built from 15 residues. The CDR3 coding sequence is TGTGCCAGCAGTCCATCTAGCGATTACTCCTACGAGCAGTACTTC. Residues: CASSPSSDYSYEQYF.

CDR3 residues: CASSHGLAVQETQYF. Written as DNA, the CDR3 is TGTGCCAGCTCACATGGACTAGCGGTTCAAGAGACCCAGTACTTC. The rearrangement uses TRBV18 and TRBJ2-5; 10 bases map to TRBD2. Trimming cost V 4 bases and J 2 bases; bases outside gene matches: 4. Per the germline V gene, CDR1 is KGHSH and CDR2 is LQKENI. CDR3 length: 15 amino acids.

The chain employs TRBV10-1 and TRBJ1-1, with D uncertain. The V end was cut by 3 bases, the J end by 3 bases, with 11 bases between. Germline CDR1 is WNHNN and CDR2 is SYGVQD (reference sequence). The CDR3 runs to 14 residues. CDR3 DNA: TGCGCCAGCAGTGATTTCGGGCAAGACACTGAAGCTTTCTTT. Amino acids: CASSDFGQDTEAFF.

The rearrangement uses TRBV5-4 and TRBJ2-5, with D perhaps assigned TRBD1 or TRBD2 (5 bases each). The end of the DNA fits TRBJ2-7 better, so the J call may be wrong. This CDR3 has 14 residues. Per the germline V gene, CDR1 is SGHNT and CDR2 is YYREEE (reference sequence). The CDR3 loop is CASRLWGLYSEQYF. The DNA of the CDR3 is TGTGCCAGCCGACTATGGGGCTTATACTCCGAGCAGTACTTC.

This clone was observed a handful of times. This chain connects TRBV30 to TRBJ1-1; unclear D gene. The CDR3 totals 11 residues. Germline-derived CDR1 and CDR2 are GTSNPN and SVGIG (reference sequence). Deletions cut 2 bases from V and 5 bases from J, with 6 bases between. The CDR3 reads CAWSKLTEAFF. The CDR3 DNA is TGTGCCTGGAGTAAGCTGACTGAAGCTTTCTTT. Combining the CDR3 with reference TRBV30 and TRBJ1-1 gives the whole variable domain SQTIHQWPATLVQPVGSPLSLECTVEGTSNPNLYWYRQAAGRGLQLLFYSVGIGQISSEVPQNLSASRPQDRQFILSSKKLLLSDSGFYLCAWSKLTEAFFGQGTRLTVV.

CDR3 sequence reads: CASSLGQGAYEQYF. DNA of the CDR3: TGTGCCAGCAGCTTGGGACAGGGGGCCTACGAGCAGTACTTC. The chain has TRBV7-9 and TRBJ2-7; 11 nucleotides agree with TRBD1. CDR3 length: 14 amino acids. Germline CDR1 SEHNR, CDR2 FQNEAQ (reference sequence). Germline trimming cut 3 bases from V and 2 bases from J; bases unmatched to any gene: 0.

The gene calls are TRBV11-2 and TRBJ2-7, with D perhaps TRBD2 (6 bases). The CDR3 is 15 amino acids. Trimming left V 5 bases short and J 3 bases short, with 17 bases between. Per the germline V gene, CDR1 is SGHAT and CDR2 is FQNNGV. The CDR3 sequence is CASSRRTWEVYEQYF. The CDR3 DNA follows: TGTGCCAGCAGCCGTAGGACATGGGAGGTCTACGAGCAGTACTTC.

This rearrangement joins TRBV28 to TRBJ2-1, with 9 positions matching TRBD1. V lost 4 bases to trimming and J lost 3 bases; unmatched junction nucleotides: 4. The CDR3 has 15 amino acids. The germline gives CDR1 MDHEN, CDR2 SYDVKM. CDR3 protein: CASSYNRGHYNEQFF. Written as DNA, the CDR3 is TGTGCCAGCAGTTATAACAGGGGGCACTACAATGAGCAGTTCTTC.

This clone has more than one count but fewer than ten. This chain links TRBV6-1 with TRBJ1-2, with D unresolved. Between the trimmed V and J ends, which lost 2 bases and 4 bases, there was a span of 17 bases. The CDR3 is 16 residues long. In germline, CDR1 is MNHNS, CDR2 SASEGT. CDR3 DNA: TGTGCCAGCAGTGAACCCGGAACTATCCCCTTCTATGGCTACACCTTC. Its protein product is CASSEPGTIPFYGYTF.

This clone is a singleton in its sample. The chain employs TRBV7-9 and TRBJ1-2; possible D gene TRBD1, 6 bases. This CDR3 contains 16 residues. Germline CDR1 reads SEHNR; CDR2 reads FQNEAQ (reference sequence). V lost 7 bases and J 4 bases, leaving 22 bases between the germline ends. Here the CDR3 DNA reads TGTGCCAGCAACCACCCAGGGGAGCATTTTGGCTATGGCTACACCTTC. This encodes CASNHPGEHFGYGYTF.

The chain links TRBV5-6 to TRBJ2-7; D is unresolved. Germline V gene lookup returns CDR1 SGHDT and CDR2 YYEEEE. Between the trimmed V and J ends, which lost 5 bases and 2 bases, there was a span of 11 bases. The CDR3 is made up of 13 amino acids. The CDR3 protein is CASRKRLAYEQYF. As DNA, the CDR3 is TGTGCCAGCAGGAAGAGGTTGGCCTACGAGCAGTACTTC.

This rearrangement joins TRBV6-5 to TRBJ2-5; D uncertain. The tail of the sequence fits TRBJ2-7 better, so the J call may be wrong. In germline, CDR1 is MNHEY, CDR2 SVGAGI. The CDR3 runs to 14 residues. CDR3 sequence: CASSYVGSSYEQYF. CDR3 nucleotides: TGTGCCAGCAGTTACGTGGGCAGCTCCTACGAGCAGTACTTC.

V usage is TRBV12-5 and J usage is TRBJ1-2; 7 bases are a match to TRBD1. After removal of 3 bases from V and 6 bases from J, the junction contained 19 bases not matched to a gene. This CDR3 spans 18 amino acids. The germline CDR1 and CDR2 sequences are LGHNT and FRNRAP. CDR3 nucleotides: TGTGCTAGTGGTTTTCACCACGAGGGGGCCGGGACTACGGATGGCTACACCTTC. As protein: CASGFHHEGAGTTDGYTF.

This chain joins TRBV6-5 and TRBJ1-2; D possibly corresponds to TRBD1 (5 bases). Germline V CDR1 and CDR2: MNHEY, SVGAGI. CDR3 length equals 14 residues. Trimming removed 2 bases from V and 7 bases from J, with 14 bases in between. The DNA of the CDR3 is TGTGCCAGCAGTTACACCGGGGACTTTGTTGGCTACACCTTC. This gives the protein CASSYTGDFVGYTF.

This clone has just one count. V usage is TRBV7-2 and J usage is TRBJ2-7, with 7 bases lining up with TRBD2. Germline loops: CDR1 SGHTA, CDR2 FQGNSA. The CDR3 runs to 14 residues. J gave up 6 bases and V 8 bases, and 13 bases lay outside the gene matches. CDR3 region: CASASRGLVFEQYF. DNA of the CDR3: TGTGCCAGCGCATCCCGCGGACTAGTCTTCGAGCAGTACTTC.

The chain combines TRBV15 with TRBJ2-2; D gene uncertain. The CDR3 spans 14 residues. CDR1 LNHNV and CDR2 YYDKDF come from the germline V gene (reference sequence). V dropped 6 bases and J dropped 1 base, with 9 bases sitting between them. The CDR3 region has the DNA TGTGCCACCAGTGGTATAGAGAACACCGGGGAGCTGTTTTTT. It specifies CATSGIENTGELFF.

This chain joins TRBV7-9 and TRBJ2-3; no definite D call. Germline CDR1 SEHNR, CDR2 FQNEAQ (reference sequence). Trimming pared 2 bases from V and 6 bases from J, leaving 3 bases between. This CDR3 is 11 amino acids long. The DNA of the CDR3 is TGTGCCAGCAGCTTATGGGATACGCAGTATTTT. It yields the protein CASSLWDTQYF.

This rearrangement joins TRBV27 to TRBJ2-1, with 8 bases matching TRBD2. The CDR3 is 15 amino acids. The ends lost 2 bases at V and 7 bases at J; junction bases unmatched: 7. Germline CDR1 reads MNHEY; CDR2 reads SMNVEV (reference sequence). CDR3 residues: CASSLGAGVANEQFF. DNA for the CDR3: TGTGCCAGCAGTTTAGGAGCGGGAGTTGCGAATGAGCAGTTCTTC.

As concerns this clone: Other nucleotide sequences in the sample specify the same CDR3. The rearrangement joins TRBV7-9 to TRBJ2-2, with D perhaps TRBD1 or TRBD2 (5 bases each). CDR1 is SEHNR, CDR2 FQNEAQ, per germline (reference sequence). The CDR3 consists of 12 residues. Trimming left V 6 bases short and J 6 bases short, with 8 bases between. The CDR3 is CASRGVPGELFF. The CDR3, as DNA: TGTGCCAGCAGGGGGGTCCCCGGGGAGCTGTTTTTT.

The chain combines TRBV7-3 with TRBJ2-5, with D unresolved. The end of the DNA aligns better with TRBJ2-7, so the J call may be wrong. The CDR3 covers 13 residues. Germline values: CDR1 SGHTA, CDR2 FQGTGA. CDR3: CASSLSEEYEQYF. The CDR3 DNA reads as TGTGCCAGCAGCTTATCAGAGGAATACGAGCAGTACTTC.